Below are 25 T cell receptor beta chains sequenced from a single sample in a study of siplizumab effects on memory and regulatory T cells. The method was immunoSEQ multiplex PCR; TCRdb's version includes in-frame clones alone and lacks a portion of them. The sample lists about 99,000 clones; over 90% were seen once. Sequencing was performed on Tregs sorted from blood. The receptors originated from a human donor in good health.

This clone was recorded a few times. The DNA for the CDR3 is TGTGCCAGCCTATCTCCCAAGAACACTGAAGCTTTCTTT. Its protein is CASLSPKNTEAFF. The chain joins TRBV19 to TRBJ1-1; D call uncertain. V was cut by 9 bases and J by 1 base, with 12 bases left in between. Germline assignment: CDR1 LNHDA and CDR2 SQIVND (reference sequence). CDR3 length equals 13 residues.

The chain combines TRBV5-1 with TRBJ2-6; 8 nucleotides line up with TRBD1. This CDR3 has 17 amino acids. The J segment lost 0 bases and the V segment lost 3 bases, leaving 5 bases of the junction unmatched. Germline CDR1 SGHRS, CDR2 YFSETQ. The DNA of the CDR3 is TGCGCCAGCAGCTGGACAGGGATAAGCTCTGGGGCCAACGTCCTGACTTTC. Translated: CASSWTGISSGANVLTF.

This sequence joins TRBV10-3 and TRBJ1-5; the match to TRBD1 covers 8 bases. V shed 4 bases and J 5 bases; nucleotides not matched to a gene: 1. There are 13 residues in the CDR3. Germline CDR1 and CDR2: ENHRY and SYGVKD. CDR3: CAISVQGDQPQHF. The CDR3 bases are TGTGCCATCAGTGTACAGGGGGATCAGCCCCAGCATTTT.

This rearrangement joins TRBV29-1 to TRBJ1-1, with D perhaps TRBD1 (5 bases). Germline lookup yields CDR1 SQVTM and CDR2 ANQGSEA. The ends were cut back, 3 bases at V and 5 bases at J, with 13 bases in the middle. The CDR3 covers 13 residues. The CDR3 loop reads CSVDPGGLTEAFF. The CDR3 region has the DNA TGCAGCGTTGATCCGGGGGGGTTGACTGAAGCTTTCTTT.

In its sample, this clone was seen once. The J gene is TRBJ2-3, the V gene TRBV7-6; D remains ambiguous. Germline CDR1 and CDR2: SGHVS and FNYEAQ. The CDR3 has 13 residues. The V end lost 6 bases, the J end lost 0 bases, and 7 bases lay between the germline ends. This CDR3 reads CASRSLSTDTQYF. CDR3 nucleotide sequence: TGTGCCAGCAGGTCCCTCAGCACAGATACGCAGTATTTT. The full variable domain, its missing parts supplied by reference TRBV7-6 and TRBJ2-3, is GAGVSQSPRYKVTKRGQDVALRCDPISGHVSLYWYRQALGQGPEFLTYFNYEAQQDKSGLPNDRFSAERPEGSISTLTIQRTEQRDSAMYRCASRSLSTDTQYFGPGTRLTVL.

The V and J genes are TRBV5-4 and TRBJ2-1; maybe TRBD2 (5 bases). V lost 4 bases and J lost 0, with 14 bases in between. Per germline, CDR1 SGHNT and CDR2 YYREEE (reference sequence). The CDR3 is made up of 16 amino acids. Written as DNA, the CDR3 is TGTGCCAGCAGCCCTGACTACTCTAGCTCCTACAATGAGCAGTTCTTC. Translating gives CASSPDYSSSYNEQFF.

This clone was observed a few times. This chain joins TRBV18 and TRBJ2-1, with 7 bases matching TRBD2. V lost 3 bases and J lost 1; bases outside the gene matches: 9. The CDR3 is 17 residues long. Germline V lookup: CDR1 KGHSH, CDR2 LQKENI. CDR3 sequence: CASSPLGLGGSYNEQFF. The DNA for the CDR3 is TGTGCCAGCTCACCCCTCGGTCTCGGGGGGTCCTACAATGAGCAGTTCTTC.

This clone was recorded once. This chain links TRBV6-4 with TRBJ1-2; 7 positions agree with TRBD1. Germline values: CDR1 MRHNA, CDR2 SNTAGT. This CDR3 is 15 amino acids long. Trimming removed 6 bases from V and 0 bases from J; junction bases left unmatched: 7. The CDR3 nucleotides read TGTGCCAGCAGATCGGGACAGTTCACTAACTATGGCTACACCTTC. Its translation: CASRSGQFTNYGYTF.

The chain combines TRBV14 with TRBJ2-3, with 10 bases that match TRBD2. The germline V gene encodes CDR1 SGHDN and CDR2 FVKESK. V lost 4 bases, J lost 1 base, and 5 bases stayed unmatched. The CDR3 is 16 residues long. DNA for the CDR3: TGTGCCAGCAGCCTCAGCGGGGGGGCCGGCACAGATACGCAGTATTTT. Its translation: CASSLSGGAGTDTQYF.

The J gene is TRBJ2-3, the V gene TRBV5-1, with TRBD2 as a possible D gene (5 bases). Germline CDR1 SGHRS, CDR2 YFSETQ. CDR3 length equals 17 residues. V lost 0 bases and J lost 3, with 17 bases in between. The CDR3 protein is CASSLGAVLLSTDTQYF. CDR3 coding DNA: TGCGCCAGCAGCTTGGGAGCGGTTCTTCTTTCTACAGATACGCAGTATTTT. Full variable domain (outside the CDR3, taken from reference TRBV5-1 and TRBJ2-3): KAGVTQTPRYLIKTRGQQVTLSCSPISGHRSVSWYQQTPGQGLQFLFEYFSETQRNKGNFPGRFSGRQFSNSRSEMNVSTLELGDSALYLCASSLGAVLLSTDTQYFGPGTRLTVL.

The chain joins TRBV9 to TRBJ2-5; the match to TRBD1 covers 8 bases. This CDR3 contains 13 residues. The V and J ends lost 4 bases and 11 bases, in that order; junction bases with no gene match: 10. Germline CDR1 is SGDLS and CDR2 is YYNGEE. CDR3 in amino acids: CASSRRTGSEQYF. The CDR3 nucleotides are TGTGCCAGCAGCAGACGGACAGGGAGTGAGCAGTACTTC.

This clone was seen a handful of times. The chain recombines TRBV12-5 with TRBJ1-1; no definite D call. Per germline, CDR1 LGHNT and CDR2 FRNRAP. The V and J ends lost 7 bases and 6 bases respectively, with 9 bases between them. The CDR3 loop spans 11 amino acids. CDR3 in amino acids: CASAPGAEAFF. DNA for the CDR3: TGTGCTAGTGCCCCCGGGGCTGAAGCTTTCTTT.

This clone was counted once. V usage is TRBV19 and J usage is TRBJ2-3, with D uncertain. Germline V CDR1 and CDR2: LNHDA, SQIVND (reference sequence). This CDR3 has 15 residues. V was shortened by 11 bases and J by 0 bases, with 18 bases between the two germline ends. CDR3 region: CASSFGAFSTDTQYF. CDR3 DNA: TGTGCCTCGTCATTCGGAGCCTTTAGCACAGATACGCAGTATTTT.

The J gene is TRBJ2-3, the V gene TRBV4-1, with 8 bases identical to TRBD2. J was trimmed by 4 bases and V by 5 bases; bases with no gene match: 5. The germline V gene encodes CDR1 MGHRA and CDR2 YSYEKL. The CDR3 totals 14 residues. CDR3 coding DNA: TGCGCCAGCAGCTTAGCGGGATTCGCAGATACGCAGTATTTT. Translated: CASSLAGFADTQYF.

The chain is built from TRBV7-8 and TRBJ2-1, with 10 bases identical to TRBD2. Losses at the gene ends were 2 bases for V and 0 bases for J; bases not matched to a gene: 4. The CDR3 has 17 residues. Germline loops: CDR1 SGHVS, CDR2 FQNEAQ. The DNA for the CDR3 is TGTGCCAGCAGCTTACTAAGCGGGGGGGCCTCCTACAATGAGCAGTTCTTC. It encodes CASSLLSGGASYNEQFF.

This sequence joins TRBV18 and TRBJ2-1; D perhaps matches TRBD2 (5 bases). CDR3 size: 15 residues. Germline V gene lookup returns CDR1 KGHSH and CDR2 LQKENI. The V end lost 3 bases, the J end lost 0 bases, and 9 bases lay between the germline ends. Here the CDR3 reads CASSPGTSSYNEQFF. As DNA, the CDR3 is TGTGCCAGCTCACCGGGAACTAGCTCCTACAATGAGCAGTTCTTC.

V and J are TRBV5-1 and TRBJ2-5, with 11 bases fitting TRBD1. The CDR3 consists of 16 residues. V was clipped by 0 bases and J by 5 bases; unmatched bases: 6. Germline CDR1 reads SGHRS; CDR2 reads YFSETQ. The CDR3 protein is CASSLGTGGSWETQYF. The CDR3, as DNA: TGCGCCAGCAGCTTGGGGACAGGGGGCTCTTGGGAGACCCAGTACTTC.

The chain uses TRBV7-3 and TRBJ2-5; 9 bases agree with TRBD2. The germline V gene has CDR1 SGHTA and CDR2 FQGTGA. V dropped 5 bases and J dropped 4; count of bases not matched to a gene: 2. CDR3 size: 13 residues. The CDR3, as DNA: TGTGCCAGCAGCCCAGCGGGGGGAGAGACCCAGTACTTC. Translation gives CASSPAGGETQYF.

This chain uses TRBV6-1 with TRBJ1-5, with D possibly being TRBD1 (6 bases). Trimming cost V 2 bases and J 15 bases, with 14 bases left between them. CDR3 length: 12 amino acids. The germline V gene encodes CDR1 MNHNS and CDR2 SASEGT. In DNA form, the CDR3 reads TGTGCCAGCAGTGAACTCCAGGGACAAAGGCATTTT. Translating it yields CASSELQGQRHF.

The V and J genes are TRBV29-1 and TRBJ1-1; D is undetermined. Trimming took off 7 bases at V and 0 bases at J, with 9 bases between the two ends. The germline CDR1 and CDR2 sequences are SQVTM and ANQGSEA. The CDR3 runs 12 residues. CDR3 sequence: CSAARLNTEAFF. DNA for the CDR3: TGCAGCGCCGCCAGGTTGAACACTGAAGCTTTCTTT.

The gene calls are TRBV4-1 and TRBJ1-3; TRBD1 matches at 9 bases. J lost 2 bases, V lost 1 base, and 9 bases had no gene match. CDR1 is MGHRA and CDR2 is YSYEKL in the germline V gene. The CDR3 is 18 residues long. The CDR3 nucleotides read TGCGCCAGCAGCCAAGTTAGGGGACAGGGTGTTACTGGAAACACCATATATTTT. Translating it yields CASSQVRGQGVTGNTIYF.

The rearrangement joins TRBV18 to TRBJ2-1; 7 bases are shared with TRBD2. The junction had 5 bases not matched to a gene; V was cut back by 3 bases and J by 0 bases. This CDR3 spans 16 amino acids. Germline loops: CDR1 KGHSH, CDR2 LQKENI. The CDR3 DNA sequence: TGTGCCAGCTCACCCCTAGCGGCCATCTCCTACAATGAGCAGTTCTTC. This encodes CASSPLAAISYNEQFF.

Turning to this clone: One end of the junction is discordant with germline, which a read error may explain. The rearrangement joins TRBV29-1 to TRBJ1-1; possibly TRBD1 for D (5 bases). The CDR3 length is 9 residues. Germline-derived CDR1 and CDR2 are SQVTM and ANQGSEA. The CDR3 DNA is TGCAGCGTCTCCGGCGAGGGGTGGTTT. This encodes CSVSGEGWF.

The J gene is TRBJ2-3, the V gene TRBV9; TRBD2 matches 12 bases. After removal of 1 base from V and 0 bases from J, the junction contained 6 bases not matched to a gene. The CDR3 has 18 amino acids. Germline CDR1 reads SGDLS; CDR2 reads YYNGEE. CDR3 nucleotide sequence: TGTGCCAGCAGCGTAAGGCTAGCGGGGGGGTCTAGCACAGATACGCAGTATTTT. The encoded protein is CASSVRLAGGSSTDTQYF.

The chain has TRBV14 and TRBJ2-1, with 9 bases fitting TRBD2. J lost 9 bases, V lost 3 bases, and 6 bases had no gene match. The CDR3 length is 14 residues. Looked up from germline, CDR1 is SGHDN and CDR2 is FVKESK. CDR3 DNA sequence: TGTGCCAGCAGCCAGCTGGGCGGGGGGGGTGAGCAGTTCTTC. This sequence encodes CASSQLGGGGEQFF.